The clone carrying this T cell receptor (beta chain) has at least ten counts. The antigen remains unidentified. The sample comes from a study of neurological immune-mediated disorders. Whole-study findings and limits: The phylogenetic placement of 18 of 34 multiple sclerosis patients' repertoires in one related-CDR3 cluster constitutes a possible signature. Multiple sclerosis, the disease with the least TCR clonal expansion, fell below healthy controls, whereas HTLV-1-associated myelopathy showed the most. Because no CDR3 amino acid sequences were shared across subjects by expanded clones, private repertoires were suggested in all groups.

Germline CDR1 reads MRHNA; CDR2 reads SNTAGT. This CDR3 contains 13 residues. V dropped 5 bases and J dropped 2 bases, with 9 bases sitting between them. The method for making cDNA was 5'RACE, and it used 10-nucleotide random UMIs. TCRdb itself ran the 5' RACE reads through MiXCR, one entry per CDR3 protein. Found here are tens of thousands of distinct CDR3 sequences, approximately 1.5% of them singletons; the top ten hold 7.5% to 10%. This receptor was obtained from a woman in her 30s with multiple sclerosis. The specimen was PBMCs. The chain employs TRBV6-4 and TRBJ1-1; D ambiguous. The CDR3: CASSSTGNTEAFF. The CDR3 coding sequence is TGTGCCAGCAGTTCGACGGGAAACACTGAAGCTTTCTTT.